Following are 19 T cell receptor beta chains from one sample sequenced in a study of T-cell memory formation after mild COVID-19. TCRdb passed the 5' RACE reads through MiXCR, listing each CDR3 protein once. The repertoire holds some 150,000 distinct CDR3 sequences, with 20% to 25% as singletons. Material for sequencing was PBMCs or a T cell subset sorted from them (not recorded which). These receptors originate from an adult woman who had mild COVID-19 (a few samples of this study predate the infection). Cell type and time point are not known.

In this sample, this clonotype turned up a few times. The gene calls are TRBV21-1 and TRBJ2-1; the table's D call, TRBD1, has no DNA check behind it. TRBV21-1 is designated a pseudogene. The CDR3 loop spans 16 amino acids. CDR3 region: CASSHRRDRDNNEQFF. CDR3 bases: TGTGCCAGCAGCCATAGAAGGGACAGAGATAACAATGAGCAGTTCTTC.

This clonotype was seen many times. The gene calls are TRBV5-1 and TRBJ2-7, with a tentative D call TRBD2 (6 bases). CDR1 is SGHRS, CDR2 YFSETQ, per germline. The ends were cut back, 4 bases at V and 4 bases at J, with 9 bases in the middle. The CDR3 spans 12 residues. CDR3 sequence (DNA): TGCGCCAGCAGCATCGGGACTTACGAGCAGTACTTC. It is translated as CASSIGTYEQYF.

The V gene is TRBV20-1, the J gene TRBJ2-7; TRBD1 might be the D (5 bases). The CDR3 is made up of 15 amino acids. CDR1 DFQATT and CDR2 SNEGSKA come from the germline V gene (reference sequence). Trimming shortened V by 6 bases and J by 0 bases, and 18 bases separated the two germline ends. The CDR3 sequence: CSANQDSTSSYEQYF. CDR3 sequence (DNA): TGCAGTGCCAACCAAGACAGCACATCCTCCTACGAGCAGTACTTC.

V and J are TRBV7-9 and TRBJ2-7, with D hard to call. This CDR3 has 14 amino acids. Germline CDR1 and CDR2: SEHNR and FQNEAQ (reference sequence). The V gene lost 1 base and the J gene lost 5 bases, with 12 bases spanning the gap. In DNA, the CDR3 is TGTGCCAGCAGCTTAGTCGGTCTCGGCCACGAGCAGTACTTC. It yields the protein CASSLVGLGHEQYF.

The gene calls are TRBV7-9 and TRBJ2-1, with 8 nucleotides matching TRBD2. CDR3 length: 13 residues. Trimming at V came to 1 base and at J to 14 bases, leaving 7 bases not matched to a gene. The germline gives CDR1 SEHNR, CDR2 FQNEAQ (reference sequence). The DNA of the CDR3 is TGTGCCAGCAGCTTAGGGTCGGGACTAGGGAAGTTCTTC. Protein: CASSLGSGLGKFF.

This chain uses TRBV5-1 with TRBJ1-1; 7 bases are a match to TRBD1. V shed 4 bases and J 1 base; nucleotides not matched to a gene: 7. CDR1 and CDR2 (germline): SGHRS, YFSETQ. The CDR3 length is 15 residues. The CDR3 coding sequence is TGCGCCAGCAGCCCGGACAGGTCACCGAACACTGAAGCTTTCTTT. It encodes CASSPDRSPNTEAFF.

The rearrangement uses TRBV12-3 or TRBV12-4 and TRBJ1-6; a possible D gene is TRBD1 (5 bases). Between the trimmed V and J ends, which lost 3 bases and 0 bases, there was a span of 6 bases. This CDR3 spans 15 amino acids. DNA for the CDR3: TGTGCCAGCAGTTTCCAGGGCTCCTATAATTCACCCCTCCACTTT. It yields the protein CASSFQGSYNSPLHF.

The J gene is TRBJ2-5, the V gene TRBV5-5; 15 bases fit TRBD2. The germline gives CDR1 SGHKS, CDR2 YYEKEE (reference sequence). The length of the CDR3 is 17 residues. Trimming removed 4 bases from V and 0 bases from J; junction bases left unmatched: 4. The CDR3 region has the DNA TGTGCCAGCAGCCCTGGGACTAGCGGGGGGTACCAAGAGACCCAGTACTTC. This gives the protein CASSPGTSGGYQETQYF.

In its sample, this clonotype was seen a few times. The genes are TRBV6-5 and TRBJ1-2; 7 nucleotides align to TRBD1. V lost 4 bases to trimming and J lost 1 base; unmatched junction nucleotides: 15. This CDR3 region has 18 residues. Germline V gives CDR1 MNHEY, CDR2 SVGAGI. In nucleotides, the CDR3 is TGTGCCAGCAGTTCCGGGACAGACCTGGTTGTTGGTAACTATGGCTACACCTTC. This gives the protein CASSSGTDLVVGNYGYTF.

In its sample, this clonotype was seen a few times. The chain links TRBV7-6 to TRBJ2-1, with 8 bases that match TRBD1. The germline V gene encodes CDR1 SGHVS and CDR2 FNYEAQ. This CDR3 has 16 residues. After removal of 5 bases from V and 2 bases from J, the junction contained 8 bases not matched to a gene. The DNA for the CDR3 is TGTGCCAGCAGCCCGAGGACAGGGACGACCTACAATGAGCAGTTCTTC. It is translated as CASSPRTGTTYNEQFF. Based on the CDR3 plus reference TRBV7-6 and TRBJ2-1, the full variable domain is GAGVSQSPRYKVTKRGQDVALRCDPISGHVSLYWYRQALGQGPEFLTYFNYEAQQDKSGLPNDRFSAERPEGSISTLTIQRTEQRDSAMYRCASSPRTGTTYNEQFFGPGTRLTVL.

The chain has TRBV15 and TRBJ2-7; no clear D. The germline CDR1 and CDR2 sequences are LNHNV and YYDKDF (reference sequence). The CDR3 extends over 16 amino acids. V lost 0 bases and J lost 4, with 16 bases in between. CDR3 sequence reads: CATSRDVQIGWYEQYF. In nucleotides, the CDR3 is TGTGCCACCAGCAGAGATGTGCAGATCGGATGGTACGAGCAGTACTTC.

This clonotype was recorded once. The J gene is TRBJ2-2, the V gene TRBV12-3 or TRBV12-4; 7 bases are shared with TRBD1. V shed 2 bases, J shed 4 bases, and the junction held 4 bases outside the gene matches. CDR3 length: 15 amino acids. The CDR3 reads CASSLHRGRTGELFF. In DNA, the CDR3 is TGTGCCAGCAGTTTACACAGGGGTCGCACCGGGGAGCTGTTTTTT.

This clonotype occurred a few times. The genes are TRBV7-9 and TRBJ2-4; D uncertain. Per the germline V gene, CDR1 is SEHNR and CDR2 is FQNEAQ (reference sequence). Trimming shortened V by 2 bases and J by 8 bases, and 13 bases separated the two germline ends. The CDR3 runs 14 residues. The CDR3 protein is CASSLYETLDIQYF. CDR3 DNA: TGTGCCAGCAGCTTATACGAGACTCTCGACATTCAGTACTTC.

The table lists this clonotype with a count of one. The chain couples TRBV30 to TRBJ2-7; maybe TRBD1 (5 bases). This CDR3 contains 13 residues. Germline V CDR1 and CDR2: GTSNPN, SVGIG (reference sequence). Trimming stripped 5 bases from V and 3 bases from J, with 14 bases between. CDR3 nucleotides: TGTGCCTGGGGAGCAGGGCATGGCTACGAGCAGTACTTC. Its translation is CAWGAGHGYEQYF.

The chain combines TRBV15 with TRBJ2-1, with TRBD1 identical over 9 bases. Germline CDR1 is LNHNV and CDR2 is YYDKDF (reference sequence). The CDR3 totals 13 residues. Unmatched junction bases numbered 1, after V lost 3 bases and J lost 7 bases. CDR3 in DNA: TGTGCCACCAGCAGCGACAGGGGGAATGAGCAGTTCTTC. This codes for CATSSDRGNEQFF.

The chain couples TRBV24-1 to TRBJ2-4, with TRBD1 as a possible D gene (5 bases). The germline V and J ends were trimmed by 4 bases and 5 bases, with 20 bases remaining between them. Germline lookup yields CDR1 KGHDR and CDR2 SFDVKD. This CDR3 has 17 residues. The CDR3 region is CATSDPRAGIRQNIQYF. DNA for the CDR3: TGTGCCACCAGTGACCCTCGGGCAGGGATACGCCAAAACATTCAGTACTTC.

This clonotype has more than one count but fewer than ten. The chain recombines TRBV5-1 with TRBJ2-3, with a weak D call TRBD2 (6 bases). Germline V lookup: CDR1 SGHRS, CDR2 YFSETQ. With 0 bases removed from V and 1 base from J, the gap between germline ends came to 9 bases. The CDR3 has 15 amino acids. CDR3 nucleotide sequence: TGCGCCAGCAGCTTGGTTGCTAGCGGCACAGATACGCAGTATTTT. Its translation is CASSLVASGTDTQYF. Full variable domain (missing parts from reference TRBV5-1 and TRBJ2-3): KAGVTQTPRYLIKTRGQQVTLSCSPISGHRSVSWYQQTPGQGLQFLFEYFSETQRNKGNFPGRFSGRQFSNSRSEMNVSTLELGDSALYLCASSLVASGTDTQYFGPGTRLTVL.

DNA for the CDR3: TGCGCCAGCAGCCTCACCCTGGACGGAATCTACGAGCAGTACTTC. This gives the protein CASSLTLDGIYEQYF. This rearrangement joins TRBV5-1 to TRBJ2-7, with unresolved D. The CDR3 has 15 amino acids. Deletions cut 4 bases from V and 3 bases from J, with 17 bases between. Germline lookup yields CDR1 SGHRS and CDR2 YFSETQ.

The V call is TRBV25-1, the J call TRBJ2-3; 13 nucleotides agree with TRBD2. Germline-derived CDR1 and CDR2 are MGHDK and SYGVNS. This CDR3 has 17 amino acids. With V trimmed by 4 bases and J by 6 bases, 10 bases remained unmatched. The chain's CDR3 is CASSGLRLAGGGDTQYF. The CDR3 DNA reads as TGTGCCAGCAGTGGACTCAGACTAGCGGGAGGAGGTGATACGCAGTATTTT. The full variable domain, with the rest looked up from reference TRBV25-1 and TRBJ2-3, is EADIYQTPRYLVIGTGKKITLECSQTMGHDKMYWYQQDPGMELHLIHYSYGVNSTEKGDLSSESTVSRIRTEHFPLTLESARPSHTSQYLCASSGLRLAGGGDTQYFGPGTRLTVL.